The next 20 T cell receptor beta chains were all read from a single sample in a study of T cell responses to AZD1222 COVID-19 vaccine. Assay: immunoSEQ multiplex PCR; the TCRdb copy retains only in-frame clones and omits some. The table has under 200,000 clones, over 80% seen once. Specimen: peripheral blood, collected on day 0 of AZD1222 vaccination. The origin of the receptors is an adult in good health.

This clone was detected only a few times. This chain connects TRBV6-5 to TRBJ2-1; D is unclear. This CDR3 spans 12 amino acids. CDR1 is MNHEY and CDR2 is SVGAGI in the germline V gene. V lost 6 bases, J lost 4 bases, and 7 bases lay in between. CDR3 nucleotides: TGTGCCAGCAGGGCCGGATACAATGAGCAGTTCTTC. It specifies CASRAGYNEQFF.

This clone showed up just once. The J gene is TRBJ2-5, the V gene TRBV5-1; D possibly corresponds to TRBD2 (6 bases). Germline lookup yields CDR1 SGHRS and CDR2 YFSETQ. V lost 0 bases and J lost 3, with 9 bases in between. The CDR3 loop spans 14 amino acids. The CDR3 protein is CASSLGRGKETQYF. The CDR3 region has the DNA TGCGCCAGCAGCTTGGGACGGGGGAAAGAGACCCAGTACTTC.

V gene TRBV2 combines with J gene TRBJ1-1; D is undetermined. This CDR3 spans 14 amino acids. CDR1 is SNHLY, CDR2 FYNNEI, per germline. V was shortened by 3 bases and J by 8 bases, with 16 bases between the two germline ends. CDR3 sequence (DNA): TGTGCCAGCAGTGACAGACGGGCTGGGTGGGAAGCTTTCTTT. Amino acid sequence: CASSDRRAGWEAFF.

The rearrangement uses TRBV19 and TRBJ1-5; tentatively, D is TRBD1 (6 bases). The germline V gene has CDR1 LNHDA and CDR2 SQIVND (reference sequence). V lost 2 bases, J lost 6 bases, and 14 bases lay in between. The CDR3 extends over 15 amino acids. The CDR3 DNA is TGTGCCAGTAGTATAATAGGGGTCAGGGGTCAGCCCCAGCATTTT. Its translation is CASSIIGVRGQPQHF.

The V call is TRBV28, the J call TRBJ1-4; D remains unclear. The germline V and J ends were trimmed by 2 bases and 3 bases, with 10 bases remaining between them. The CDR3 runs 15 residues. The germline V gene has CDR1 MDHEN and CDR2 SYDVKM. CDR3 residues: CASSLAGRANEKLFF. The CDR3 DNA is TGTGCCAGCAGTTTAGCCGGGCGGGCTAATGAAAAACTGTTTTTT. Full variable domain (missing parts from reference TRBV28 and TRBJ1-4): DVKVTQSSRYLVKRTGEKVFLECVQDMDHENMFWYRQDPGLGLRLIYFSYDVKMKEKGDIPEGYSVSREKKERFSLILESASTNQTSMYLCASSLAGRANEKLFFGSGTQLSVL.

V gene TRBV9 combines with J gene TRBJ1-2, with D maybe TRBD1 (6 bases). Trimming removed 4 bases from V and 10 bases from J, with 17 bases in between. The CDR3 has 13 residues. Germline V gives CDR1 SGDLS, CDR2 YYNGEE. CDR3 coding DNA: TGTGCCAGCAGCACCGGCGGGGGACAAATCTACACCTTC. As protein: CASSTGGGQIYTF.

In this sample, this clone turned up once. The chain links TRBV5-4 to TRBJ2-5; 9 bases are shared with TRBD1. This CDR3 region has 15 residues. Germline V gene sequence: CDR1 SGHNT, CDR2 YYREEE (reference sequence). The ends lost 4 bases at V and 4 bases at J; junction bases unmatched: 8. This CDR3 reads CASSHITGGLETQYF. DNA of the CDR3: TGTGCCAGCAGCCATATAACAGGGGGCCTAGAGACCCAGTACTTC.

The CDR3 DNA follows: TGTGCCAGCAGCGCTACCGGGACAGGGTATGGCTACACCTTC. Amino acid sequence: CASSATGTGYGYTF. This chain links TRBV11-1 with TRBJ1-2; 9 nucleotides match TRBD1. The CDR3 has 14 amino acids. After removal of 5 bases from V and 5 bases from J, the junction contained 6 bases not matched to a gene. The V gene's germline CDR1 is SGHAT and CDR2 FQDESV (reference sequence).

The chain uses TRBV4-3 and TRBJ1-3, with unresolved D. Germline assignment: CDR1 LGHNA and CDR2 YSLEER. The length of the CDR3 is 14 residues. V was cut by 0 bases and J by 0 bases, with 3 bases left in between. The DNA of the CDR3 is TGCGCCAGCAGCCAAGATTTCTCTGGAAACACCATATATTTT. Translated: CASSQDFSGNTIYF.

The chain carries TRBV7-9 and TRBJ2-5; 9 nucleotides agree with TRBD2. J lost 5 bases, V lost 5 bases, and 12 bases had no gene match. The CDR3 runs to 16 residues. From germline, CDR1 is SEHNR and CDR2 FQNEAQ (reference sequence). CDR3 sequence reads: CASSTSRLAEGETQYF. The CDR3 DNA sequence: TGTGCCAGCAGCACCTCGAGACTAGCGGAAGGCGAGACCCAGTACTTC.

This sequence joins TRBV4-1 and TRBJ2-6; 7 bases fit TRBD1. V was pared by 7 bases and J by 0 bases, with 9 bases of the junction left unmatched. The CDR3 spans 17 residues. Germline values: CDR1 MGHRA, CDR2 YSYEKL. CDR3 coding DNA: TGCGCCAGCAATCACAGGGGCTCCCGCTCTGGGGCCAACGTCCTGACTTTC. Protein product: CASNHRGSRSGANVLTF.

J is TRBJ2-2 and V is TRBV28; 11 nucleotides agree with TRBD2. The CDR3 spans 15 residues. J lost 6 bases, V lost 6 bases, and 6 bases had no gene match. CDR1 MDHEN and CDR2 SYDVKM come from the germline V gene. DNA for the CDR3: TGTGCCAGCAGAAACCCGGGACTAGCGGCCGGGGAGCTGTTTTTT. Translating gives CASRNPGLAAGELFF.

V and J are TRBV2 and TRBJ2-1, with TRBD2 as a possible D gene (5 bases). The germline V and J ends were trimmed by 4 bases and 2 bases, with 9 bases remaining between them. This CDR3 is 14 amino acids long. CDR1 SNHLY and CDR2 FYNNEI come from the germline V gene. CDR3 sequence reads: CASSGAGAYNEQFF. In DNA, the CDR3 is TGTGCCAGCAGTGGGGCCGGGGCCTACAATGAGCAGTTCTTC.

This clone was counted a single time. The V gene is TRBV7-6, the J gene TRBJ2-7; TRBD2 is a possible D gene (6 bases). The V gene lost 4 bases and the J gene lost 4 bases, with 17 bases spanning the gap. The germline CDR1 and CDR2 sequences are SGHVS and FNYEAQ. The CDR3 runs 15 residues. The CDR3 spells CASSYSEMGGYEQYF. In DNA, the CDR3 is TGTGCCAGCAGCTATTCAGAGATGGGGGGTTACGAGCAGTACTTC.

V usage is TRBV5-6 and J usage is TRBJ2-1; TRBD2 matches at 10 bases. Germline loops: CDR1 SGHDT, CDR2 YYEEEE. The trim removed 2 bases at V and 9 bases at J, leaving 11 bases unmatched. The CDR3 is made up of 16 amino acids. CDR3 sequence (DNA): TGTGCCAGCAGCTTAGGGCTCGCTAGCGGGGGCTCTGAGCAGTTCTTC. This encodes CASSLGLASGGSEQFF.

The V and J genes are TRBV5-8 and TRBJ1-1, with D hard to call. CDR3 length equals 15 residues. Germline-derived CDR1 and CDR2 are SGHTS and YDEGEE. V lost 3 bases and J 6 bases, leaving 18 bases between the germline ends. The CDR3 sequence: CASSSGMARSAEAFF. CDR3 in DNA: TGTGCCAGCAGCTCGGGGATGGCAAGATCCGCTGAAGCTTTCTTT.

The rearrangement links TRBV5-4 to TRBJ1-2, with a weak D call TRBD1 (6 bases). Germline CDR1 reads SGHNT; CDR2 reads YYREEE (reference sequence). The CDR3 is made up of 13 amino acids. Trimming removed 3 bases from V and 5 bases from J, with 11 bases in between. The CDR3 region is CASSSTGPYGYTF. CDR3 coding DNA: TGTGCCAGCAGCTCCACAGGGCCTTATGGCTACACCTTC. Variable domain in full (rest from reference TRBV5-4 and TRBJ1-2): ETGVTQSPTHLIKTRGQQVTLRCSSQSGHNTVSWYQQALGQGPQFIFQYYREEENGRGNFPPRFSGLQFPNYSSELNVNALELDDSALYLCASSSTGPYGYTFGSGTRLTVV.

This clone was detected a few times. The V gene is TRBV19, the J gene TRBJ1-5; D possibly corresponds to TRBD1 (6 bases). This CDR3 is built from 17 residues. The V gene's germline CDR1 is LNHDA and CDR2 SQIVND (reference sequence). V was clipped by 5 bases and J by 2 bases, with 19 bases between them. In nucleotides, the CDR3 is TGTGCCAGTAGTCCGGGGGGCGGTCTGCGGCGCAATCAGCCCCAGCATTTT. Amino acids: CASSPGGGLRRNQPQHF.

The chain recombines TRBV6-5 with TRBJ1-2; D not resolved. CDR1 MNHEY and CDR2 SVGAGI come from the germline V gene. Between the trimmed V and J ends, which lost 6 bases and 2 bases, there was a span of 16 bases. The length of the CDR3 is 15 residues. CDR3 region: CASSFGPTENYGYTF. The CDR3 DNA reads TGTGCCAGCAGCTTCGGCCCGACGGAGAACTATGGCTACACCTTC.

The rearrangement links TRBV24-1 to TRBJ1-5; a possible D gene is TRBD1 (5 bases). Per germline, CDR1 KGHDR and CDR2 SFDVKD. This CDR3 has 13 residues. V lost 6 bases and J 5 bases, leaving 10 bases between the germline ends. CDR3 DNA: TGTGCCACCAGTCGGAGGGGAGATCAGCCCCAGCATTTT. This codes for CATSRRGDQPQHF.